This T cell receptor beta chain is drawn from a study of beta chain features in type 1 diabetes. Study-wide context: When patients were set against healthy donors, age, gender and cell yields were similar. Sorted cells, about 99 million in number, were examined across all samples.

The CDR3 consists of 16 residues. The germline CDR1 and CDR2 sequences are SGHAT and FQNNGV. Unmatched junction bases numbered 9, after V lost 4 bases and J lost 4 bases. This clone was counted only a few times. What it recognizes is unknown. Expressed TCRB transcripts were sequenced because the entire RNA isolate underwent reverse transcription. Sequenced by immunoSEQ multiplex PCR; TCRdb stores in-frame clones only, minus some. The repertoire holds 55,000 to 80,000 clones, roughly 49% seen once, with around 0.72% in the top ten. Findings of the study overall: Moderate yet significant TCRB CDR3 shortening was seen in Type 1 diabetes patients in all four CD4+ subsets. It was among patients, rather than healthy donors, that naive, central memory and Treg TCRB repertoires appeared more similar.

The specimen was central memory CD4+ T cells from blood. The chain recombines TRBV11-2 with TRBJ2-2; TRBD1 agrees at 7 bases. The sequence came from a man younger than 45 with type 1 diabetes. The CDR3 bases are TGTGCCAGCAGCTCCTCAACAGGGGCGGCCACCGGGGAGCTGTTTTTT. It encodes CASSSSTGAATGELFF.